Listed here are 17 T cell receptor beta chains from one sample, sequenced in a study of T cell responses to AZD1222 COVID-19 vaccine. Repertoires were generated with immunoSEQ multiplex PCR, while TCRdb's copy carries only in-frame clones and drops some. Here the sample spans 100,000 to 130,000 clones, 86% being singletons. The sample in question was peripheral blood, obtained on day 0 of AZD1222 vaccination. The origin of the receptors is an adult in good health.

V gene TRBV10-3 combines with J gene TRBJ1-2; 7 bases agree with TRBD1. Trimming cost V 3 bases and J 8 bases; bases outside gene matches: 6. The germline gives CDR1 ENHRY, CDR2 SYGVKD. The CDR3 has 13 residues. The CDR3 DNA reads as TGTGCCATCAGTGAAACAGGGGAATCGGGCTACACCTTC. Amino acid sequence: CAISETGESGYTF.

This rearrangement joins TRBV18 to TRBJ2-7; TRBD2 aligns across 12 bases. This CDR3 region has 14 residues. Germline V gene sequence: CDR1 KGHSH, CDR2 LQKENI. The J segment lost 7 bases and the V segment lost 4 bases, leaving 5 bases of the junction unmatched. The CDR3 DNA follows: TGTGCCAGCTCACGTGGACTAGCGGGGCAAGAGCAGTACTTC. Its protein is CASSRGLAGQEQYF.

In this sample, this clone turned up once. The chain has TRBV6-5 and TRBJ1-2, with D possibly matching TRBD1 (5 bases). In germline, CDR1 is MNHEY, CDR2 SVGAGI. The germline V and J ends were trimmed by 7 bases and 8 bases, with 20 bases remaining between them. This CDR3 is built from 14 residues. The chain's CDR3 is CASISPGPPGGYTF. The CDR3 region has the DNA TGTGCCAGCATTTCCCCAGGGCCTCCGGGGGGCTACACCTTC.

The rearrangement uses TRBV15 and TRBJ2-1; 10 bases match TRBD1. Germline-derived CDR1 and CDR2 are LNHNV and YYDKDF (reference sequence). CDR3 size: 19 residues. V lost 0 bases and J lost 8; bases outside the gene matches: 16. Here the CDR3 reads CATSREKYLRDRGFDEQFF. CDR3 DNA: TGTGCCACCAGCAGAGAAAAATATCTCCGGGACAGGGGTTTCGATGAGCAGTTCTTC.

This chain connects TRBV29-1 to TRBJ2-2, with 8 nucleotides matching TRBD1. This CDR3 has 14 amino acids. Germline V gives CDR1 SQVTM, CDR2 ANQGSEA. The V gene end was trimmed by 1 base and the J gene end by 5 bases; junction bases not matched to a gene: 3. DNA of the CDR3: TGCAGCGTTGAAGTTAGGACAGGGACCGGGGAGCTGTTTTTT. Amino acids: CSVEVRTGTGELFF.

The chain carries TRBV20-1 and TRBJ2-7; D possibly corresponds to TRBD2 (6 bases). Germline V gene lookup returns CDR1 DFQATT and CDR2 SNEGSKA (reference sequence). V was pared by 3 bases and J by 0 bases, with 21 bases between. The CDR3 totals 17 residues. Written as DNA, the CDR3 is TGCAGTGCTAGTCCGTGGGGGGACCCCACAAGCTCCTACGAGCAGTACTTC. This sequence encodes CSASPWGDPTSSYEQYF.

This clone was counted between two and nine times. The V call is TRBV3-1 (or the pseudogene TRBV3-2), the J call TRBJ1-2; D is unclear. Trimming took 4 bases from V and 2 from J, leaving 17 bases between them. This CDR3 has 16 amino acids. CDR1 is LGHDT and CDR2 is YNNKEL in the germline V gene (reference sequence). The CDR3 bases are TGTGCCAGCAGCCGCGAACCACAGCCGAAGAACTATGGCTACACCTTC. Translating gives CASSREPQPKNYGYTF.

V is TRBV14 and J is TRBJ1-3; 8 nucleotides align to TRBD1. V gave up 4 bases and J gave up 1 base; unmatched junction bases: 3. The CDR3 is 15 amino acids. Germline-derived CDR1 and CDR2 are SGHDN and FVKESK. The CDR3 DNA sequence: TGTGCCAGCAGCCCAAGGACAGGGTCTGGAAACACCATATATTTT. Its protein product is CASSPRTGSGNTIYF.

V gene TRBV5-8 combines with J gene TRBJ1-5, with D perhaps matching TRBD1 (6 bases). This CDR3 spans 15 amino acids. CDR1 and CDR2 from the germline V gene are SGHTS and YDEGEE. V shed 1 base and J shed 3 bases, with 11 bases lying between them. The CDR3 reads CASSLQGRSNQPQHF. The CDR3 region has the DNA TGTGCCAGCAGCTTGCAGGGGCGTTCCAATCAGCCCCAGCATTTT.

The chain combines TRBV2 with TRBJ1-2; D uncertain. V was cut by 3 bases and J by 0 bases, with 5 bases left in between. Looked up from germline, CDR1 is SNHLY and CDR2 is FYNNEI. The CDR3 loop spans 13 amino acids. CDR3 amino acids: CASSEGTNYGYTF. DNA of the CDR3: TGTGCCAGCAGTGAGGGGACTAACTATGGCTACACCTTC.

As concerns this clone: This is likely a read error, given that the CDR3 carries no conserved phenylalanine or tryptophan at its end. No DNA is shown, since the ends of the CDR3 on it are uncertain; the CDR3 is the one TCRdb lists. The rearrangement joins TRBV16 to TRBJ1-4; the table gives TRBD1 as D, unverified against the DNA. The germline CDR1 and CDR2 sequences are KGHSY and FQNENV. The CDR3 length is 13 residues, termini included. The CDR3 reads CASSQNFRDRPLY.

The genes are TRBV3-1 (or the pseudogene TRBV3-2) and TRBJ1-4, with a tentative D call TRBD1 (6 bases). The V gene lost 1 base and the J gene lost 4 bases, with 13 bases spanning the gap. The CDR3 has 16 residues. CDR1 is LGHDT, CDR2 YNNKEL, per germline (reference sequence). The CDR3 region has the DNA TGTGCCAGCAGCCAAGCCCCACAGGGAAGTAATGAAAAACTGTTTTTT. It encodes CASSQAPQGSNEKLFF.

CDR3 in DNA: TGCAGTGCTAGTCGGGAACGCACAGATACGCAGTATTTT. Protein: CSASRERTDTQYF. The rearrangement joins TRBV20-1 to TRBJ2-3, with a tentative D call TRBD2 (5 bases). Germline V gene data show CDR1 as DFQATT and CDR2 as SNEGSKA (reference sequence). The length of the CDR3 is 13 residues. V was cut by 3 bases and J by 1 base, with 8 bases left in between.

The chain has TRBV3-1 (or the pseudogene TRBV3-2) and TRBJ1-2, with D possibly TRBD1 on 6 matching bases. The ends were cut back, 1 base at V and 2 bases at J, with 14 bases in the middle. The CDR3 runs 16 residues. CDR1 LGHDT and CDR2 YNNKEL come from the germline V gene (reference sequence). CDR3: CASSQGPGTRNYGYTF. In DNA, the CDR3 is TGTGCCAGCAGCCAAGGACCCGGGACACGCAACTATGGCTACACCTTC.

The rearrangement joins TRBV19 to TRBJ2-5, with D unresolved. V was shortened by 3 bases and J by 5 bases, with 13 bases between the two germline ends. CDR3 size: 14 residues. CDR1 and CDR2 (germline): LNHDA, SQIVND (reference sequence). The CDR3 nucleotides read TGTGCCAGTAGTATCGGGTCGATGACCGAGACCCAGTACTTC. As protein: CASSIGSMTETQYF.

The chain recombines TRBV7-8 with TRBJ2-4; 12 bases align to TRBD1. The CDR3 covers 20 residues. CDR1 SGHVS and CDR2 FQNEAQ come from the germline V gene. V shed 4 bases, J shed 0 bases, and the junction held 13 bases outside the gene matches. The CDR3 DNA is TGTGCCAGCAGCTCGCCAGCTCGGGACAGGGGGCTTCTAGCCAAAAACATTCAGTACTTC. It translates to CASSSPARDRGLLAKNIQYF.

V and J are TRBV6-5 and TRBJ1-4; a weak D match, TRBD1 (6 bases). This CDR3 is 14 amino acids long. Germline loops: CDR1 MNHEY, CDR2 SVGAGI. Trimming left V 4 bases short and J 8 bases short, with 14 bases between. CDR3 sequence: CASSSNGGQEKLFF. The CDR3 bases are TGTGCCAGCAGTTCGAACGGGGGGCAGGAAAAACTGTTTTTT.